Below, 6 T cell receptor beta chains from the same sample are listed, as sequenced in a study of shared clonotypes between healthy human individuals. This table comes from immunoSEQ multiplex PCR, and its TCRdb copy is limited to in-frame clones, with some not included. The top ten hold 1.7% of the sample, which has about 2.1 million clones, 90% to 95% seen once. Naive CD8 cells comprised CD45RO-negative, CCR7-positively selected cells, excluding terminally differentiated effector memory CD45RA+ cells. The source material was naive CD8+ T cells from PBMCs. The receptors were sampled from a man between 18 and 29 years old in good health. Some clones in this sample may be carry-over from other donors' samples.

The rearrangement links TRBV28 to TRBJ2-1; perhaps D is TRBD1 or TRBD2 (5 bases each). The germline V and J ends were trimmed by 5 bases and 8 bases, with 31 bases remaining between them. From germline, CDR1 is MDHEN and CDR2 SYDVKM. The CDR3 loop spans 19 amino acids. Here the CDR3 reads CASSRIRDVRPVGFDEQFF. The CDR3 DNA is TGTGCCAGCAGTCGGATCCGGGACGTCCGCCCGGTGGGGTTTGATGAGCAGTTCTTC.

The chain combines TRBV28 with TRBJ1-5; perhaps TRBD1 as D (6 bases). The V and J ends lost 3 bases and 7 bases respectively, with 10 bases between them. The CDR3 totals 13 residues. Germline CDR1 reads MDHEN; CDR2 reads SYDVKM. The CDR3 sequence is CASSLAQGQPQHF. CDR3 nucleotides: TGTGCCAGCAGTTTGGCACAGGGACAGCCCCAGCATTTT.

This chain links TRBV29-1 with TRBJ2-5; 14 bases match TRBD2. The J call may be incorrect, as the DNA end agrees better with TRBJ2-7. The CDR3 length is 17 residues. The germline CDR1 and CDR2 sequences are SQVTM and ANQGSEA. CDR3 residues: CSVVGLTGGLAGDEQYF. DNA for the CDR3: TGCAGCGTTGTTGGACTTACTGGGGGACTAGCGGGAGACGAGCAGTACTTC.

This clone has only a few counts. J is TRBJ1-1 and V is TRBV27, with D perhaps matching TRBD1 (6 bases). CDR1 and CDR2 (germline): MNHEY, SMNVEV (reference sequence). Deletions cut 0 bases from V and 3 bases from J, with 11 bases between. The CDR3 loop spans 15 amino acids. The CDR3 region has the DNA TGTGCCAGCAGTTTATCCCAGGGGAGTTACACTGAAGCTTTCTTT. It specifies CASSLSQGSYTEAFF.

Comments on this clone: This specimen includes other DNA sequences encoding the same CDR3. This rearrangement joins TRBV27 to TRBJ2-7; the D gene is possibly TRBD1 (5 bases). The ends were cut back, 3 bases at V and 3 bases at J, with 9 bases in the middle. The CDR3 consists of 13 residues. CDR1 is MNHEY, CDR2 SMNVEV, per germline (reference sequence). CDR3 sequence: CASSLGRSYEQYF. CDR3 nucleotides: TGTGCCAGCAGTTTGGGGCGGAGCTACGAGCAGTACTTC.

The chain combines TRBV11-1 with TRBJ2-4, with D unresolved. Germline-derived CDR1 and CDR2 are SGHAT and FQDESV (reference sequence). Between the trimmed V and J ends, which lost 5 bases and 8 bases, there was a span of 13 bases. The CDR3 is made up of 13 amino acids. The DNA of the CDR3 is TGTGCCAGCAGCCACGCTCTCGTGGACATTCAGTACTTC. Its translation is CASSHALVDIQYF.